This TCR beta chain was sequenced for a study of CD8 T cells in ankylosing spondylitis. Library preparation for TCR beta used quantitative 5'-RACE with molecular barcodes. A single record per CDR3 protein comes from TCRdb applying MiXCR to the 5' RACE reads. The table lists about 220,000 distinct CDR3 sequences, about 10% of them singletons, with over 20% in the top ten. With V trimmed by 3 bases and J by 4 bases, 2 bases remained unmatched. Germline values: CDR1 SQVTM, CDR2 ANQGSEA. This CDR3 has 13 amino acids. This clonotype has a count of ten or more. The antigen is not known. Findings of the study overall: Reports say disease-linked clones showed up significantly more in matched ankylosing spondylitis synovial fluid. What appeared characteristic of ankylosing spondylitis blood was a TCR beta motif of 7 or 8 highly homologous variants. A number of the motif variants had already been described in reactive arthritis synovial fluid and blood.

The sample comprised blood, either unsorted or a sorted T cell fraction (not recorded which). This sequence was found in a male donor with ankylosing spondylitis or in good health (not recorded which). This rearrangement joins TRBV29-1 to TRBJ2-7, with TRBD2 identical over 11 bases. CDR3 coding DNA: TGCAGCGTTGAGCTAGCGGGGGGTTACGAGCAGTACTTC. Its protein product is CSVELAGGYEQYF.